This T cell receptor beta chain was observed in a study of Ad26.COV2.S vaccination and SARS-CoV-2 variants. Whole-study context: Into the muscle, Ad26.COV2.S was dosed once or twice, 56 days apart.

Profiling relied on immunoSEQ multiplex PCR, and the TCRdb table lists in-frame clones only, not all of them. This table holds fewer than 600,000 clones, about 89% found once. Germline CDR1 LNHNV, CDR2 YYDKDF (reference sequence). The V end lost 1 base, the J end lost 4 bases, and 13 bases lay between the germline ends. The CDR3 runs to 16 residues. Noted treatment: approximately 18 received Ad26.COV2.S at low or high dose, single or two shots; roughly five received placebo; per-sample allocation not given. The study sampled participants on day 63 after the first vaccine or placebo injection. Sequenced material: peripheral blood, taken in a trial of Ad26.COV2.S vaccine versus placebo. The source is a person between 18 and 65 years old who received the Ad26.COV2.S COVID-19 vaccine or a placebo. This chain links TRBV15 with TRBJ1-4; a possible D gene is TRBD1 (5 bases). The DNA for the CDR3 is TGTGCCACCAGCAGAGGCAGTGGGGGAGGTAATGAAAAACTGTTTTTT. It encodes CATSRGSGGGNEKLFF.